These T cell receptor beta chains were read from a single sample in a study of CD8 T cells in Susac syndrome. Via MiXCR, TCRdb re-called the immunoSEQ multiplex PCR reads, giving one row per CDR3 protein. The table includes about 190,000 distinct CDR3 sequences, 91% detected once. The specimen sequenced was CD4+ T cells from PBMCs. These receptors all stem from a human donor with Susac syndrome. The CDR3 runs from the conserved cysteine through the conserved F or W. D genes are given only for firm matches. Size is stated for part of the rows, as once, few or many counts, or as a class when the clone is expanded.

v_gene,j_gene,d_gene,abundance,CDR3aa,CDR3nt
TRBV10-3,TRBJ2-5,TRBD2,-,CAISPTSGEETQYF,TGTGCCATCAGTCCTACTAGCGGGGAAGAGACCCAGTACTTC
TRBV20-1,TRBJ1-2,-,once,CSAIPWGRVDGYTF,TGCAGTGCTATCCCATGGGGACGGGTCGATGGCTACACCTTC
TRBV10-2,TRBJ2-1,TRBD1,-,CASSGTGLGEQFF,TGCGCCAGCAGCGGGACAGGGTTAGGGGAGCAGTTCTTC
TRBV20-1,TRBJ2-7,-,once,CSANLGLIYEQYF,TGCAGTGCTAACTTAGGACTAATATACGAGCAGTACTTC
TRBV5-1,TRBJ2-1,TRBD2,-,CASSLGTSTRNEQFF,TGCGCCAGCAGCCTGGGGACTAGTACTCGCAATGAGCAGTTCTTC
TRBV27,TRBJ1-5,-,-,CASSLTGNQPQHF,TGTGCCAGCAGTTTAACAGGGAATCAGCCCCAGCATTTT
TRBV5-1,TRBJ1-1,-,-,CASSYQGMNTEAFF,TGCGCCAGCAGCTATCAGGGAATGAACACTGAAGCTTTCTTT
TRBV6-5,TRBJ2-5,-,-,CASSYRGYPKETQYF,TGTGCCAGCAGTTACCGGGGGTACCCTAAAGAGACCCAGTACTTC
TRBV9,TRBJ1-1,-,-,CASSVRGATEAFF,TGTGCCAGCAGCGTGAGAGGGGCCACTGAAGCTTTCTTT
TRBV19,TRBJ2-1,-,-,CASSGGDSHEQFF,TGTGCCAGTAGTGGCGGGGATTCCCATGAGCAGTTCTTC
TRBV28,TRBJ2-7,-,once,CASSSQGKQYF,TGTGCCAGCAGTTCCCAGGGAAAGCAGTACTTC
TRBV5-4,TRBJ1-1,-,-,CASSLEVGRNTEAFF,TGTGCCAGCAGCTTGGAGGTTGGGAGGAACACTGAAGCTTTCTTT
TRBV5-6,TRBJ2-5,TRBD1,-,CASSWTGAETQYF,TGTGCCAGCAGCTGGACAGGGGCCGAGACCCAGTACTTC
TRBV19,TRBJ2-1,TRBD2,-,CASSRRPLAGAYNEQFF,TGTGCCAGTAGTAGAAGGCCCCTAGCGGGGGCTTACAATGAGCAGTTCTTC
TRBV5-4,TRBJ2-5,-,-,CASSFYSLQETQYF,TGTGCCAGCAGCTTTTATTCGTTACAAGAGACCCAGTACTTC
TRBV2,TRBJ2-2,-,-,CASSDLAGVSTGELFF,TGTGCCAGCAGTGATTTGGCAGGGGTATCCACCGGGGAGCTGTTTTTT
TRBV6-2/TRBV6-3,TRBJ1-2,-,-,CASSSTTYGYTF,TGTGCCAGCAGTTCGACGACATACGGCTACACCTTC
TRBV20-1,TRBJ1-5,-,-,CSARDPQGISNQPQHF,TGCAGTGCTAGAGATCCACAGGGTATTAGCAATCAGCCCCAGCATTTT
TRBV5-1,TRBJ2-1,-,-,CASSQTQGTGYYEQFF,TGCGCCAGCAGCCAAACCCAGGGCACAGGATATTATGAGCAGTTCTTC
TRBV5-1,TRBJ2-3,-,-,CASKSSGTDTQYF,TGCGCCAGCAAATCGTCAGGGACAGATACGCAGTATTTT
TRBV5-1,TRBJ2-7,-,-,CASSLEKGSYEQYF,TGCGCCAGCAGCTTGGAAAAGGGATCCTACGAGCAGTACTTC
TRBV18,TRBJ1-1,-,once,CASSPNGEPGTEVFF,TGTGCCAGCTCACCAAACGGAGAACCGGGGACTGAAGTTTTCTTT
TRBV20-1,TRBJ2-5,TRBD2,-,CSPAEAGEETQYF,TGCAGTCCCGCGGAAGCGGGAGAAGAGACCCAGTACTTC
TRBV7-9,TRBJ2-2,-,-,CASSSKKIEISGELFF,TGTGCCAGCAGCTCCAAGAAGATTGAAATATCCGGGGAGCTGTTTTTT
TRBV9,TRBJ2-1,TRBD2,-,CASSNSGTSINEQFF,TGTGCCAGCAGCAATTCCGGGACTAGCATCAATGAGCAGTTCTTC
TRBV6-6,TRBJ2-1,-,-,CATLGDATFNEQFF,TGTGCCACCTTGGGAGACGCAACTTTCAATGAGCAGTTCTTC
TRBV19,TRBJ2-2,TRBD2,-,CATWTSGRAGTGELFF,TGTGCCACCTGGACTAGCGGGAGGGCCGGCACCGGGGAGCTGTTTTTT
TRBV12-3/TRBV12-4,TRBJ1-2,TRBD1,-,CASSLTGRANYGYTF,TGTGCCAGCAGTTTGACAGGGCGCGCTAACTATGGCTACACCTTC
TRBV27,TRBJ2-7,-,-,CASSFAGGYEQYF,TGTGCCAGCAGTTTTGCAGGAGGATACGAGCAGTACTTC